This passage covers 27 T cell receptor beta chains from one sample sequenced in a study of cytomegalovirus exposure and HLA in healthy donors. A multiplex PCR was run with 60 Vbeta primers and 13 Jbeta primers. Here immunoSEQ multiplex PCR was the method, and the copy in TCRdb shows in-frame clones only, minus some. Counted here are more than 95,000 clones, about 78% occurring once; the ten biggest clones make up 0.95% to 1.5%. Sample: PBMCs. Every receptor here comes from a female donor in good health and CMV-seronegative.

The genes are TRBV18 and TRBJ1-5; 8 positions agree with TRBD1. CDR1 and CDR2 (germline): KGHSH, LQKENI. With 6 bases clipped from V and 5 bases from J, the junction kept 6 bases outside the gene matches. The CDR3 is 14 residues long. The DNA for the CDR3 is TGTGCCAGCTCCCGGACAGGGAACTATCAGCCCCAGCATTTT. This gives the protein CASSRTGNYQPQHF.

The J gene is TRBJ2-2, the V gene TRBV7-3, with D possibly matching TRBD2 (6 bases). The length of the CDR3 is 14 residues. Germline CDR1 is SGHTA and CDR2 is FQGTGA. Trimming took off 3 bases at V and 4 bases at J, with 9 bases between the two ends. As DNA, the CDR3 is TGTGCCAGCAGCTTGGGGGGACCCACCGGGGAGCTGTTTTTT. It translates to CASSLGGPTGELFF. The full variable domain, with the rest looked up from reference TRBV7-3 and TRBJ2-2, is GAGVSQTPSNKVTEKGKYVELRCDPISGHTALYWYRQSLGQGPEFLIYFQGTGAADDSGLPNDRFFAVRPEGSVSTLKIQRTERGDSAVYLCASSLGGPTGELFFGEGSRLTVL.

Only a few counts were recorded for this clone. The V and J genes are TRBV7-9 and TRBJ1-4; D is perhaps TRBD1 (5 bases). Trimming took off 0 bases at V and 6 bases at J, with 14 bases between the two ends. The CDR3 contains 16 residues. Looked up from germline, CDR1 is SEHNR and CDR2 is FQNEAQ (reference sequence). CDR3 coding DNA: TGTGCCAGCAGCTTAGCGCTCCACAGGCAAGATGAAAAACTGTTTTTT. Translated: CASSLALHRQDEKLFF.

The rearrangement uses TRBV29-1 and TRBJ1-1; unclear D gene. Germline assignment: CDR1 SQVTM and CDR2 ANQGSEA. This CDR3 spans 13 amino acids. Deletions cut 4 bases from V and 1 base from J, with 10 bases between. CDR3 sequence (DNA): TGCAGCGTTGCCCTCTCCAGGAACACTGAAGCTTTCTTT. This sequence encodes CSVALSRNTEAFF.

The rearrangement joins TRBV9 to TRBJ1-4, with TRBD1 matching 8 bases. The germline V gene encodes CDR1 SGDLS and CDR2 YYNGEE. This CDR3 has 14 amino acids. The J segment lost 5 bases and the V segment lost 4 bases, leaving 4 bases of the junction unmatched. For the CDR3, the DNA is TGTGCCAGCAGCCGCACAGGGGGGAATGAAAAACTGTTTTTT. As protein: CASSRTGGNEKLFF.

CDR3 sequence reads: CASSTLTSYNEQFF. As DNA, the CDR3 is TGTGCCAGCAGCACTCTGACTAGCTACAATGAGCAGTTCTTC. The gene calls are TRBV9 and TRBJ2-1, with D perhaps TRBD2 (6 bases). CDR1 is SGDLS and CDR2 is YYNGEE in the germline V gene. The CDR3 has 14 amino acids. V was pared by 4 bases and J by 3 bases, with 11 bases between.

There are a few counts of this clone. V gene TRBV18 combines with J gene TRBJ1-1; 7 positions agree with TRBD1. The CDR3 is 15 amino acids. Germline V CDR1 and CDR2: KGHSH, LQKENI. V lost 6 bases and J lost 6; bases outside the gene matches: 13. CDR3 sequence reads: CASSPRTGSTAEAFF. The CDR3 coding sequence is TGTGCCAGCTCTCCTAGGACAGGCTCGACGGCTGAAGCTTTCTTT.

Here the CDR3 DNA reads TGCGCCAGCAGCTTGGCGACAGCCGTAACTAATGAAAAACTGTTTTTT. Protein product: CASSLATAVTNEKLFF. The J gene is TRBJ1-4, the V gene TRBV5-1; the D gene is possibly TRBD1 (5 bases). This CDR3 region has 16 residues. In germline, CDR1 is SGHRS, CDR2 YFSETQ. V lost 0 bases and J 1 base, leaving 10 bases between the germline ends.

This chain connects TRBV5-1 to TRBJ2-3; 9 bases line up with TRBD2. The CDR3 consists of 15 residues. Trimming cost V 9 bases and J 6 bases; bases outside gene matches: 14. Germline lookup yields CDR1 SGHRS and CDR2 YFSETQ. The CDR3 DNA reads as TGCGCCACCTCCTGGCTGGCGGGGGGGCCGGATACGCAGTATTTT. This translates into CATSWLAGGPDTQYF.

The V and J genes are TRBV6-1 and TRBJ1-1, with D possibly being TRBD1 (6 bases). The CDR3 spans 14 residues. CDR1 is MNHNS and CDR2 is SASEGT in the germline V gene. V was clipped by 5 bases and J by 4 bases, with 14 bases between them. DNA of the CDR3: TGTGCCAGCAGTCCGACAAGACAGGCCACTGAAGCTTTCTTT. It specifies CASSPTRQATEAFF.

V gene TRBV7-9 combines with J gene TRBJ2-5; 11 bases are shared with TRBD2. V was pared by 5 bases and J by 6 bases, with 2 bases of the junction left unmatched. From germline, CDR1 is SEHNR and CDR2 FQNEAQ (reference sequence). This CDR3 has 13 amino acids. The CDR3 DNA reads as TGTGCCAGCAGCACTAGCGGGGGAAAGACCCAGTACTTC. Its protein is CASSTSGGKTQYF. Full variable domain (rest looked up from reference TRBV7-9 and TRBJ2-5): DTGVSQNPRHKITKRGQNVTFRCDPISEHNRLYWYRQTLGQGPEFLTYFQNEAQLEKSRLLSDRFSAERPKGSFSTLEIQRTEQGDSAMYLCASSTSGGKTQYFGPGTRLLVL.

The chain has TRBV18 and TRBJ2-1; tentatively, D is TRBD2 (6 bases). CDR1 and CDR2 from the germline V gene are KGHSH and LQKENI. The CDR3 has 16 residues. Trimming took off 5 bases at V and 4 bases at J, with 18 bases between the two ends. CDR3 nucleotide sequence: TGTGCCAGCTCAAAGGAAAGGGACTTAGAATACAATGAGCAGTTCTTC. This encodes CASSKERDLEYNEQFF.

V is TRBV10-1 and J is TRBJ2-7; 7 nucleotides agree with TRBD1. The CDR3 runs 13 residues. Trimming took 5 bases from V and 2 from J; bases not matched to a gene: 3. CDR1 and CDR2 from the germline V gene are WNHNN and SYGVQD (reference sequence). The CDR3 loop reads CASSPGTAYEQYF. As DNA, the CDR3 is TGCGCCAGCAGTCCAGGGACAGCCTACGAGCAGTACTTC.

V gene TRBV7-3 combines with J gene TRBJ2-7; 7 bases agree with TRBD1. This CDR3 spans 13 amino acids. V was clipped by 5 bases and J by 7 bases; unmatched bases: 8. Germline V gives CDR1 SGHTA, CDR2 FQGTGA. CDR3 in amino acids: CASSNSGTDEQYF. The CDR3 region has the DNA TGTGCCAGCAGCAACTCCGGGACAGATGAGCAGTACTTC.

The rearrangement joins TRBV27 to TRBJ2-3; TRBD2 matches at 13 bases. Germline CDR1 and CDR2: MNHEY and SMNVEV (reference sequence). The junction had 7 bases not matched to a gene; V was cut back by 4 bases and J by 9 bases. The CDR3 is made up of 15 amino acids. Here the CDR3 DNA reads TGTGCCAGCAGTTCCGGACTAGCGGGGGTATCCACGCAGTATTTT. This codes for CASSSGLAGVSTQYF.

This clone has a handful of counts. V and J are TRBV6-6 and TRBJ2-1; TRBD1 aligns across 11 bases. This CDR3 is built from 15 residues. Germline trimming cut 4 bases from V and 6 bases from J; bases unmatched to any gene: 5. CDR1 is MNHNY and CDR2 is SVGAGI in the germline V gene (reference sequence). CDR3 DNA: TGTGCCAGCAGTTCATGGGGGACAGGGGGCAATGAGCAGTTCTTC. Translated: CASSSWGTGGNEQFF.

With regard to this clone: At one end the junction does not follow the germline gene, possibly because of a read error. V usage is TRBV7-9 and J usage is TRBJ2-7; D gene unclear. Germline CDR1 SEHNR, CDR2 FQNEAQ (reference sequence). The CDR3 has 16 amino acids. This CDR3 is CSSSLPSGGSSYEQYF. For the CDR3, the DNA is TGTTCCAGCAGCTTACCCTCAGGTGGCAGCTCCTACGAGCAGTACTTC.

This clone was detected a few times. The V call is TRBV28, the J call TRBJ1-6; perhaps TRBD1 as D (6 bases). V was pared by 3 bases and J by 0 bases, with 9 bases between. The CDR3 runs 16 residues. Germline V lookup: CDR1 MDHEN, CDR2 SYDVKM. Here the CDR3 reads CASSLGASSYNSPLHF. CDR3 nucleotides: TGTGCCAGCAGTTTGGGGGCTAGCTCCTATAATTCACCCCTCCACTTT.

The sample holds one count of this clone. The chain uses TRBV2 and TRBJ1-6; 10 nucleotides line up with TRBD1. Germline V lookup: CDR1 SNHLY, CDR2 FYNNEI. The junction had 20 bases not matched to a gene; V was cut back by 2 bases and J by 7 bases. The length of the CDR3 is 21 residues. CDR3 in amino acids: CASSEHLTGTGDFGLNSPLHF. CDR3 nucleotides: TGTGCCAGCAGTGAACATTTAACCGGGACAGGGGATTTTGGTTTGAATTCACCCCTCCACTTT.

V and J are TRBV6-1 and TRBJ2-7; TRBD2 aligns across 8 bases. From germline, CDR1 is MNHNS and CDR2 SASEGT. Unmatched junction bases numbered 12, after V lost 3 bases and J lost 2 bases. CDR3 length: 17 residues. CDR3 amino acids: CASSDGVFSGTTYEQYF. CDR3 DNA: TGTGCCAGCAGTGATGGGGTTTTTAGCGGGACGACCTACGAGCAGTACTTC.

V usage is TRBV18 and J usage is TRBJ1-5, with D perhaps matching TRBD1 (6 bases). This CDR3 spans 16 amino acids. Germline V CDR1 and CDR2: KGHSH, LQKENI. The germline V and J ends were trimmed by 1 base and 0 bases, with 10 bases remaining between them. CDR3 DNA: TGTGCCAGCTCACCACAGGCAGGGGCTAGCAATCAGCCCCAGCATTTT. Residues: CASSPQAGASNQPQHF.

This clone is a singleton in its sample. J is TRBJ2-2 and V is TRBV9; 10 nucleotides line up with TRBD1. Germline V CDR1 and CDR2: SGDLS, YYNGEE. The CDR3 spans 15 residues. Germline trimming cut 3 bases from V and 7 bases from J; bases unmatched to any gene: 6. DNA for the CDR3: TGTGCCAGCAGCGCCTGGGACAGGGGAAGCGGGGAGCTGTTTTTT. Its translation: CASSAWDRGSGELFF. The complete variable domain, with remaining parts taken from reference TRBV9 and TRBJ2-2, reads DSGVTQTPKHLITATGQRVTLRCSPRSGDLSVYWYQQSLDQGLQFLIQYYNGEERAKGNILERFSAQQFPDLHSELNLSSLELGDSALYFCASSAWDRGSGELFFGEGSRLTVL.

The genes are TRBV4-1 and TRBJ2-5, with D possibly matching TRBD2 (5 bases). Germline loops: CDR1 MGHRA, CDR2 YSYEKL. V was trimmed by 0 bases and J by 5 bases, leaving 16 bases between them. CDR3 length equals 16 residues. The CDR3 loop is CASSQDLSGGRETQYF. The CDR3 DNA is TGCGCCAGCAGCCAAGATTTGAGCGGTGGCAGGGAGACCCAGTACTTC.

The chain links TRBV4-2 to TRBJ1-5; D unresolved. In germline, CDR1 is LGHNA, CDR2 YNFKEQ. This CDR3 spans 13 amino acids. V lost 0 bases and J lost 7, with 7 bases in between. DNA of the CDR3: TGTGCCAGCAGCCAAGATTCCCGGCAGCCCCAGCATTTT. Protein sequence: CASSQDSRQPQHF.

The chain uses TRBV5-6 and TRBJ1-3, with D possibly matching TRBD1 (5 bases). Germline-derived CDR1 and CDR2 are SGHDT and YYEEEE. V lost 3 bases to trimming and J lost 4 bases, with 11 bases between them. CDR3 length equals 14 residues. For the CDR3, the DNA is TGTGCCAGCAGCTCAGTAGGGGAAGGAAACACCATATATTTT. It specifies CASSSVGEGNTIYF. Full variable domain (outside the CDR3, taken from reference TRBV5-6 and TRBJ1-3): DAGVTQSPTHLIKTRGQQVTLRCSPKSGHDTVSWYQQALGQGPQFIFQYYEEEERQRGNFPDRFSGHQFPNYSSELNVNALLLGDSALYLCASSSVGEGNTIYFGEGSWLTVV.

The chain is built from TRBV6-5 and TRBJ1-3; 8 bases match TRBD1. The CDR3 consists of 13 residues. With 8 bases clipped from V and 4 bases from J, the junction kept 4 bases outside the gene matches. CDR1 is MNHEY, CDR2 SVGAGI, per germline. CDR3 region: CASGDRGGNTIYF. The DNA of the CDR3 is TGTGCCAGCGGCGACAGGGGAGGAAACACCATATATTTT.

The rearrangement joins TRBV2 to TRBJ1-5, with no clear D. In germline, CDR1 is SNHLY, CDR2 FYNNEI. V dropped 3 bases and J dropped 6 bases, with 18 bases sitting between them. The CDR3 is 16 residues long. The DNA of the CDR3 is TGTGCCAGCAGTGATAGGAGAAACAAAGGGAGTCAGCCCCAGCATTTT. Translating gives CASSDRRNKGSQPQHF.